This T cell receptor (beta chain) derives from a study of early T cells in non-severe SARS-CoV-2 infection. This CDR3 region has 11 residues. V was cut by 4 bases and J by 6 bases, with 6 bases left in between. Study-level results: Matching with VDJdb favored anti-spike CD8 responses (missing private and CD4 specificities).

Via MiXCR, TCRdb re-called the 5' RACE reads, giving one row per CDR3 protein. The sample holds about 100,000 distinct CDR3 sequences, roughly 12% seen once. This clonotype was counted a few times. The antigen is undetermined. This clonotype originated in an adult who was a healthcare worker with PCR-confirmed SARS-CoV-2 infection or an uninfected control (not recorded which). The source material was whole blood. V is TRBV12-3 or TRBV12-4 and J is TRBJ1-1; D gene uncertain. The CDR3 coding sequence is TGTGCCAGCAGTTCTGGCGCTGAAGCTTTCTTT. Amino acids: CASSSGAEAFF.